Listed here is a single T cell receptor (beta chain). Sequencing used immunoSEQ multiplex PCR; TCRdb keeps in-frame clones, though not all of them. Found here are approximately 70,000 clones, about four fifths of them singletons; the top ten hold 6.5% to 7.5%. The data are from a study of OX40 agonist ivuxolimab in advanced cancers. Across the whole study: In this cohort, patients received ivuxolimab, an agonistic anti-OX40 (CD134) antibody.

V lost 7 bases and J 0 bases, leaving 10 bases between the germline ends. The CDR3 is made up of 14 amino acids. CDR1 is SGHRS and CDR2 is YFSETQ in the germline V gene. Sample: CD4+ or CD8+ T cells sorted from blood, taken in a trial of the OX40 agonist ivuxolimab. This sequence was found in an adult with an advanced solid tumor such as melanoma, head and neck, liver or kidney cancer. The chain joins TRBV5-1 to TRBJ2-2; D gene unclear. The CDR3 DNA reads as TGCGCCAGCCGGGCCTCGACGAACACCGGGGAGCTGTTTTTT. It yields the protein CASRASTNTGELFF. The variable domain in full, completed from reference TRBV5-1 and TRBJ2-2, reads KAGVTQTPRYLIKTRGQQVTLSCSPISGHRSVSWYQQTPGQGLQFLFEYFSETQRNKGNFPGRFSGRQFSNSRSEMNVSTLELGDSALYLCASRASTNTGELFFGEGSRLTVL.